This TCR beta chain originates from a study of T cell responses to AZD1222 COVID-19 vaccine. This CDR3 region has 12 residues. V lost 3 bases to trimming and J lost 9 bases, with 12 bases between them. On this clone itself: The antigen is undetermined.

General study results and limits: Vaccine-related CD4 TCRs covered spike, predominating at 160-218 and 743-854. Of spike-specific TCRs, nearly half reportedly target regions left unmutated in variants.

Measured with immunoSEQ multiplex PCR; TCRdb has only the in-frame clones, and not every one. The sample table sets out more than 110,000 clones. The rearrangement uses TRBV12-3 or TRBV12-4 and TRBJ2-7, with D uncertain. The clonotype comes from an adult in good health. Material for sequencing was peripheral blood. The CDR3 DNA is TGTGCCAGCAGTTTTGGGGTTTCGTGGCAGTACTTC. Its translation: CASSFGVSWQYF.